What follows is one TCR beta chain and its context. Its target is unknown. The data were taken from a study of cytomegalovirus exposure and HLA in healthy donors. Study summary: Across 350 to 400 genotyped donors, 81% landed in the Caucasian-associated ancestry cluster. Study-wide points: The authors later linked a missense DCLRE1C variant to TCR beta V- and J-gene trimming. The study put 150 or so TCR beta chains on its list as cytomegalovirus-associated. Later on, an analysis showed TCR association rates differing by HLA locus, with DRB1 the most and HLA-C the fewest.

This CDR3 comprises 15 residues. V was pared by 8 bases and J by 3 bases, with 18 bases between. Germline lookup yields CDR1 ENHRY and CDR2 SYGVKD. Primers included in the PCR were 60 Vbeta and 13 Jbeta primers. Sequencing was performed with immunoSEQ multiplex PCR; in TCRdb, only in-frame clones are kept and a portion is missing. The sample shows 150,000 to 200,000 clones, around 80% of them seen only once. The rearrangement uses TRBV10-3 and TRBJ2-3, with D perhaps TRBD2 (5 bases). The TCR comes from a man in his late teens or twenties in good health and CMV-seropositive. Sequencing was carried out using PBMCs. This CDR3 is CAILASGLATDTQYF. Here the CDR3 DNA reads TGTGCCATCCTCGCATCCGGACTGGCGACAGATACGCAGTATTTT.